The clone carrying this TCR beta chain was seen many times. Its antigen is unknown. The CDR3 is 16 amino acids. J gave up 1 base and V 6 bases, and 8 bases lay outside the gene matches. Germline V gives CDR1 LGHNT, CDR2 FRNRAP. The data derive from a study of T cells in Graves' hyperthyroidism and ophthalmopathy. General study findings and limits: Researchers found most expanded thyroid clonotypes above 0.001 in blood as well. Ophthalmopathy was told apart from stable hyperthyroidism by a 13 V-J model.

Based on clinical symptoms, serum thyroxine and TRAb, thyroid ultrasound and orbital computed tomography, diagnoses were reached. From more than 9.5 ml of fresh peripheral blood, PBMCs were isolated. RNA transcripts provided the source from which TCR beta CDR3 regions were amplified. TCR CDR3 regions were first amplified by RT-PCR with HTBI primers. TCRdb independently ran MiXCR on the multiplex PCR reads; one entry per CDR3 protein. The sample holds hundreds of thousands of distinct CDR3 sequences; less than 25% are singletons and the top ten take 30% to 40%. This sequence joins TRBV12-5 and TRBJ2-5, with 10 bases identical to TRBD1. Sequencing used blood. The sequence was collected from a man aged 25 to 40 with Graves' ophthalmopathy. CDR3 amino acids: CASGTTGTGAQETQYF. The CDR3 DNA is TGTGCTAGTGGGACCACCGGGACAGGGGCCCAAGAGACCCAGTACTTC.